This record covers a single T cell receptor (beta chain). Its antigen remains unidentified. The analysis combined second doses at about 4 or about 12 weeks. TCRdb's table, derived via immunoSEQ multiplex PCR, lists solely in-frame clones and lacks some. Of more than 150,000 clones listed, around 90% are singletons. The record originates from a study of T cell responses to AZD1222 COVID-19 vaccine. Findings and caveats of the study: Spike-specific TCR depth and breadth grew after two AZD1222 doses.

The germline V gene has CDR1 GTSNPN and CDR2 SVGIG (reference sequence). V lost 3 bases, J lost 2 bases, and 7 bases lay in between. This CDR3 comprises 12 residues. The clonotype was recovered from an adult who received the AZD1222 COVID-19 vaccine. Sequenced here: peripheral blood, sampled 28 days after the second AZD1222 dose. V and J are TRBV30 and TRBJ1-2; maybe TRBD1 (6 bases). The CDR3 DNA follows: TGTGCCTGGAGAACAGGGAACTATGGCTACACCTTC. This gives the protein CAWRTGNYGYTF.